The rows below give T cell receptor beta chains drawn from one sample of a study of breast tumors, draining lymph nodes, adjacent tissues. MiXCR was run by TCRdb on the multiplex PCR reads, yielding one entry per CDR3 protein. The top ten clones hold more than 2.5% of a sample with some 130,000 distinct CDR3 sequences, 20% to 25% of them seen once. The sample was axillary lymph node tissue. The origin of the receptors is a female donor with breast cancer. Some clones in this sample may be carry-over from other donors' samples. Each CDR3 is given with its conserved first and last residue. The D gene is left open where the match is weak. The size field is filled for only some rows; it gives once, few, many or a size class.

D: -; V: TRBV6-5; J: TRBJ1-2; size: -; CDR3: CASSYSATTNYGYTF; DNA: TGTGCCAGCAGTTACTCGGCCACAACTAACTATGGCTACACCTTC
D: TRBD2; V: TRBV4-2; J: TRBJ2-5; size: many; CDR3: CASSQEGLAGQETQYF; DNA: TGTGCCAGCAGCCAAGAAGGTCTAGCGGGTCAGGAGACCCAGTACTTC
D: -; V: TRBV19; J: TRBJ1-2; size: few; CDR3: CASSIQVGPYGYTF; DNA: TGTGCCAGTAGTATCCAGGTGGGTCCCTATGGCTACACCTTC
D: TRBD1; V: TRBV29-1; J: TRBJ2-7; size: many; CDR3: CSVNRDRVGEQYF; DNA: TGCAGCGTTAACCGGGACAGGGTGGGTGAGCAGTACTTC
D: -; V: TRBV28; J: TRBJ1-2; size: few; CDR3: CASSFFPDGYTF; DNA: TGTGCCAGCAGTTTTTTTCCAGATGGCTACACCTTC
D: TRBD1; V: TRBV2; J: TRBJ1-5; size: many; CDR3: CASSGDRGKGQPQHF; DNA: TGTGCCAGCAGCGGCGACAGGGGGAAAGGTCAGCCCCAGCATTTT
D: -; V: TRBV7-9; J: TRBJ2-1; size: many; CDR3: CASSLTTSYDEQFF; DNA: TGTGCCAGCAGCTTGACGACCTCCTATGATGAGCAGTTCTTC
D: TRBD2; V: TRBV7-8; J: TRBJ2-1; size: -; CDR3: CASSWTSGINEQFF; DNA: TGTGCCAGCAGCTGGACTAGCGGGATCAATGAGCAGTTCTTC
D: -; V: TRBV7-6; J: TRBJ2-5; size: many; CDR3: CASIGQETQYF; DNA: TGTGCCAGCATAGGCCAGGAGACCCAGTACTTC
D: TRBD2; V: TRBV10-3; J: TRBJ2-7; size: many; CDR3: CAISERTSGSYEQYF; DNA: TGTGCCATCAGTGAAAGGACTAGCGGGAGTTACGAGCAGTACTTC
D: TRBD1; V: TRBV20-1; J: TRBJ2-3; size: many; CDR3: CSARIYRGPDTQYF; DNA: TGCAGTGCTAGAATTTACAGGGGGCCAGATACGCAGTATTTT
D: -; V: TRBV10-1; J: TRBJ2-3; size: many; CDR3: CASSELTSFGADTQYF; DNA: TGCGCCAGCAGTGAGCTTACATCCTTTGGCGCAGATACGCAGTATTTT
D: -; V: TRBV20-1; J: TRBJ2-3; size: many; CDR3: CSARDREGTDTQYF; DNA: TGCAGTGCTAGAGACAGGGAAGGCACAGATACGCAGTATTTT
D: -; V: TRBV11-2; J: TRBJ2-2; size: many; CDR3: CASSPTYTGELFF; DNA: TGTGCCAGCAGCCCGACATACACCGGGGAGCTGTTTTTT
D: -; V: TRBV30; J: TRBJ2-4; size: -; CDR3: CAWSVAKNIQYF; DNA: TGTGCCTGGAGTGTAGCCAAAAACATTCAGTACTTC
D: -; V: TRBV7-9; J: TRBJ2-2; size: many; CDR3: CASGGNTGELFF; DNA: TGTGCCAGCGGGGGGAACACCGGGGAGCTGTTTTTT
D: -; V: TRBV6-2/TRBV6-3; J: TRBJ1-5; size: -; CDR3: CASSYSGALSSQPQHF; DNA: TGTGCCAGCAGTTACTCGGGGGCCCTCAGCAGTCAGCCCCAGCATTTT
D: -; V: TRBV7-8; J: TRBJ1-3; size: many; CDR3: CASSSRTGRSGNTIYF; DNA: TGTGCCAGCAGCTCCCGGACCGGCCGCTCTGGAAACACCATATATTTT